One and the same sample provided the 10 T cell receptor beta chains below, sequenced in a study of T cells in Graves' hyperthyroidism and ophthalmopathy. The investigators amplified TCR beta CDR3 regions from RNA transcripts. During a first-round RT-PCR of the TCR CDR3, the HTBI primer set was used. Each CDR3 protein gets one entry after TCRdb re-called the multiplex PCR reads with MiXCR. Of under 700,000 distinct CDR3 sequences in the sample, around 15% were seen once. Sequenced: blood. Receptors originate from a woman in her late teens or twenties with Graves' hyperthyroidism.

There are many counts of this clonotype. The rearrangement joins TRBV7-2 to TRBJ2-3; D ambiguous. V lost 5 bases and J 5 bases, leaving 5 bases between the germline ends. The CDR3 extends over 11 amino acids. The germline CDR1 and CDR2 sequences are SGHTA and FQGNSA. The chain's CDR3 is CASSPVDTQYF. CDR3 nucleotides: TGTGCCAGCAGCCCGGTAGATACGCAGTATTTT. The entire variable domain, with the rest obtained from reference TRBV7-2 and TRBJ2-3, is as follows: GAGVSQSPSNKVTEKGKDVELRCDPISGHTALYWYRQSLGQGLEFLIYFQGNSAPDKSGLPSDRFSAERTGGSVSTLTIQRTQQEDSAVYLCASSPVDTQYFGPGTRLTVL.

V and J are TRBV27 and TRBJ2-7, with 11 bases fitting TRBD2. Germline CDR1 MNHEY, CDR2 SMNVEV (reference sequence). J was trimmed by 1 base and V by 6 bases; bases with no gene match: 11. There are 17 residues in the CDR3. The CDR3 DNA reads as TGTGCCAGCAGCGCTCCCCGTGGACTAGCGGGTTCCTACGAGCAGTACTTC. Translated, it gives CASSAPRGLAGSYEQYF.

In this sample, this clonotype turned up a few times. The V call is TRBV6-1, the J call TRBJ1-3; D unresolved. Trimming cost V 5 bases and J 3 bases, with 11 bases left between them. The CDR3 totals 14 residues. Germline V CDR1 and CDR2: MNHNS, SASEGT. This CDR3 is CASSYDQLGNTIYF. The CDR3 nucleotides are TGTGCCAGCAGTTATGACCAGCTTGGAAACACCATATATTTT.

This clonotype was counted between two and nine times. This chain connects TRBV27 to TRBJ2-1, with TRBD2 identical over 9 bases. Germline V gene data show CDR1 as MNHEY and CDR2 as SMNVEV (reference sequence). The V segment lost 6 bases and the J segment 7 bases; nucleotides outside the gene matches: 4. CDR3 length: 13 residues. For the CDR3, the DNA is TGTGCCAGCAGACTAGCGGGCCAGAATGAGCAGTTCTTC. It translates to CASRLAGQNEQFF.

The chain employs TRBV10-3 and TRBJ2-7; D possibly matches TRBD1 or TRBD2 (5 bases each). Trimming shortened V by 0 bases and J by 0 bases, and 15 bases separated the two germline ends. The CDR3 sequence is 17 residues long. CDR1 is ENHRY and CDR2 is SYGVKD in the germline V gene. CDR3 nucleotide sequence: TGTGCCATCAGTGAGTCGGGTCGGGGACCCGCCTCCTACGAGCAGTACTTC. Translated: CAISESGRGPASYEQYF.

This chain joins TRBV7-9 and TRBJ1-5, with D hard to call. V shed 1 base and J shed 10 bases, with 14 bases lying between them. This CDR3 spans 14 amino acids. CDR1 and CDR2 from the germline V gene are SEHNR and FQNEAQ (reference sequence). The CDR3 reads CASSLGRAVAPQHF. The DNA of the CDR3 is TGTGCCAGCAGCTTAGGTAGGGCAGTCGCCCCCCAGCATTTT.

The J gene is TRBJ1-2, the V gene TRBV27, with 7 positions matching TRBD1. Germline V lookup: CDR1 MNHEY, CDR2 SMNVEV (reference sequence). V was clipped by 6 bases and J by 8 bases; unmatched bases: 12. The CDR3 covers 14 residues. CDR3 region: CASSRGTAPLGYTF. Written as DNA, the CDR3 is TGTGCCAGCAGCCGCGGGACAGCCCCTCTGGGCTACACCTTC.

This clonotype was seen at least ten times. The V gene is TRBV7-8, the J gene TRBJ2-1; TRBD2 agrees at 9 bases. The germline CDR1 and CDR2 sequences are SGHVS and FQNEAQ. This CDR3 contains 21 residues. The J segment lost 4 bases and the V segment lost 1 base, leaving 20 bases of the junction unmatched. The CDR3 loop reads CASSLGGGMGSGRRRYNEQFF. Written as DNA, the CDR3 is TGTGCCAGCAGCTTAGGTGGGGGGATGGGTAGCGGGAGAAGGAGATACAATGAGCAGTTCTTC. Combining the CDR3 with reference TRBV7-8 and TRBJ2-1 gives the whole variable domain GAGVSQSPRYKVAKRGQDVALRCDPISGHVSLFWYQQALGQGPEFLTYFQNEAQLDKSGLPSDRFFAERPEGSVSTLKIQRTQQEDSAVYLCASSLGGGMGSGRRRYNEQFFGPGTRLTVL.

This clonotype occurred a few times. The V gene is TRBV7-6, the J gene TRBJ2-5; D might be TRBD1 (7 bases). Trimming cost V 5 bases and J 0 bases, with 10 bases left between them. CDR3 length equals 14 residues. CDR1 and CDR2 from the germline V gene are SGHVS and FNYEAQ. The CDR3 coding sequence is TGTGCCAGCAGCCAGGGGGGAGACCAAGAGACCCAGTACTTC. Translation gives CASSQGGDQETQYF.

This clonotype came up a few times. The CDR3 sequence: CAISESGEQVYNEQFF. For the CDR3, the DNA is TGTGCCATCAGTGAGTCGGGGGAGCAAGTTTACAATGAGCAGTTCTTC. The rearrangement uses TRBV10-3 and TRBJ2-1; either TRBD1 or TRBD2 may fit D (5 bases each). Trimming took off 0 bases at V and 4 bases at J, with 13 bases between the two ends. The CDR3 is 16 amino acids. Germline-derived CDR1 and CDR2 are ENHRY and SYGVKD.